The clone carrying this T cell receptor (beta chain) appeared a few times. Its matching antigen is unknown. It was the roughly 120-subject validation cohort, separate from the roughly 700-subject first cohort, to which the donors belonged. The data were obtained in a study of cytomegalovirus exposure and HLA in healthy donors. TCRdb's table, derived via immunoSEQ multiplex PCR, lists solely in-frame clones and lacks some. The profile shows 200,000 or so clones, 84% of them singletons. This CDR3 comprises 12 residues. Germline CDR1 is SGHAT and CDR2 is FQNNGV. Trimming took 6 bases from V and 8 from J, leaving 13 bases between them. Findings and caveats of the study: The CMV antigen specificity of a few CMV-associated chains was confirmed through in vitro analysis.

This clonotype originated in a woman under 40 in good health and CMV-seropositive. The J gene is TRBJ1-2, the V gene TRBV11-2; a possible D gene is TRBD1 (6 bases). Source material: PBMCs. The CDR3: CASRRTGYGYTF. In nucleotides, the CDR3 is TGTGCCAGCAGGCGCACAGGGTACGGCTACACCTTC. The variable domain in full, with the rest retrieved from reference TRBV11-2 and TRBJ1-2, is EAGVAQSPRYKIIEKRQSVAFWCNPISGHATLYWYQQILGQGPKLLIQFQNNGVVDDSQLPKDRFSAERLKGVDSTLKIQPAKLEDSAVYLCASRRTGYGYTFGSGTRLTVV.